Listed below are T cell receptor beta chains from one sample, sequenced in a study of T cell responses to AZD1222 COVID-19 vaccine. Sequencing used immunoSEQ multiplex PCR; TCRdb keeps in-frame clones, though not all of them. This table has 55,000 to 90,000 clones, roughly 80% appearing once. The material sequenced was peripheral blood, taken on day 0 of AZD1222 vaccination. Source of these receptors: an adult in good health. Each CDR3 is given with its conserved first and last residue. The D gene is left open where the match is weak. Part of the rows lack a size; the others show once, few, many or a class for expanded clones.

D: TRBD1; V: TRBV6-5; size: -; J: TRBJ1-1; DNA: TGTGCCAGCAGTTATGGGACAGGGGGCAATGCTTTCTTT; CDR3: CASSYGTGGNAFF
D: -; V: TRBV7-9; size: -; J: TRBJ2-5; DNA: TGTGCCAGCAGCTGGGGGGAGACCCAGTACTTC; CDR3: CASSWGETQYF
D: TRBD2; V: TRBV27; size: -; J: TRBJ2-1; DNA: TGTGCCAGCAGCAAGACTAGCGGGGGGCTCAATGAGCAGTTCTTC; CDR3: CASSKTSGGLNEQFF
D: TRBD1; V: TRBV7-9; size: medium-sized; J: TRBJ1-1; DNA: TGTGCCAGCAGCCCCCAGGGGGACACTGAAGCTTTCTTT; CDR3: CASSPQGDTEAFF
D: -; V: TRBV7-2; size: few; J: TRBJ1-1; DNA: TGTGCCAGCAGCTACGAGGGCGCAAGTGTTAACACTGAAGCTTTCTTT; CDR3: CASSYEGASVNTEAFF
D: TRBD1; V: TRBV24-1; size: -; J: TRBJ2-2; DNA: TGTGCCACCAGTGCTTGGGGGGGACAGGGGCTCGCCGGGGAGCTGTTTTTT; CDR3: CATSAWGGQGLAGELFF
D: TRBD1; V: TRBV3-1/TRBV3-2; size: -; J: TRBJ1-1; DNA: TGTGCCAGCAGACCCCAGGGGGGAAGGATTGCTGAAGCTTTCTTT; CDR3: CASRPQGGRIAEAFF
D: -; V: TRBV7-9; size: -; J: TRBJ2-5; DNA: TGTGCCAGCAGCTTAGTCCCCGAAGAGACCCAGTACTTC; CDR3: CASSLVPEETQYF
D: TRBD2; V: TRBV4-1; size: -; J: TRBJ2-6; DNA: TGCGCCAGCAGCCCCGCAAGCGGGAGAGGGGCCAACGTCCTGACTTTC; CDR3: CASSPASGRGANVLTF
D: -; V: TRBV6-5; size: -; J: TRBJ2-2; DNA: TGTGCCAGCAGACCCAGGGGGGACACCGGGGAGCTGTTTTTT; CDR3: CASRPRGDTGELFF
D: TRBD2; V: TRBV7-8; size: -; J: TRBJ2-7; DNA: TGTGCCAGCAGCCGGGGACTAGCGGACGCCGGAGAGCAGTACTTC; CDR3: CASSRGLADAGEQYF
D: TRBD2; V: TRBV29-1; size: -; J: TRBJ2-1; DNA: TGCAGCGTTGAAAGACTAGCGGGGGCCGACAATGAGCAGTTCTTC; CDR3: CSVERLAGADNEQFF
D: -; V: TRBV3-1/TRBV3-2; size: -; J: TRBJ1-2; DNA: TGTGCCAGCAGCCAGGTGACTGGCTATGGCTACACCTTC; CDR3: CASSQVTGYGYTF
D: -; V: TRBV4-3; size: -; J: TRBJ1-3; DNA: TGCGCCAGCAGCCAAACGGGAAACACCATATATTTT; CDR3: CASSQTGNTIYF
D: -; V: TRBV20-1; size: -; J: TRBJ2-7; DNA: TGCAGTGCTAGACGGAGAGACGAGCAGTACTTC; CDR3: CSARRRDEQYF
D: -; V: TRBV30; size: -; J: TRBJ1-3; DNA: TGTGCCTGGAGTGGAGGGGTCGGAAACACCATATATTTT; CDR3: CAWSGGVGNTIYF
D: -; V: TRBV7-2; size: few; J: TRBJ2-3; DNA: TGTGCCAGCAGCCCCCAGTACGGGGATACGCAGTATTTT; CDR3: CASSPQYGDTQYF
D: -; V: TRBV2; size: few; J: TRBJ2-3; DNA: TGTGCCAGCAGTGATGAGACCCCGGCAGATACGCAGTATTTT; CDR3: CASSDETPADTQYF
D: -; V: TRBV6-5; size: -; J: TRBJ2-7; DNA: TGTGCCAGCAGTTACTCGAACAGGGGAGGCGAGCAGTACTTC; CDR3: CASSYSNRGGEQYF
D: -; V: TRBV7-3; size: -; J: TRBJ2-7; DNA: TGTGCCAGCAGCCCCGGCCAGGGGGAGCAGTACTTC; CDR3: CASSPGQGEQYF
D: -; V: TRBV7-6; size: -; J: TRBJ1-1; DNA: TGTGCCAGCAGCTTAGGAGGGGGTCACATGAACACTGAAGCTTTCTTT; CDR3: CASSLGGGHMNTEAFF
D: -; V: TRBV5-1; size: once; J: TRBJ2-7; DNA: TGCGCCAGCAGCTTGGCCGGGCCACCCTACGAGCAGTACTTC; CDR3: CASSLAGPPYEQYF
D: TRBD2; V: TRBV27; size: few; J: TRBJ2-2; DNA: TGTGCCAGCAAGAGGTTAATAGCGGGGGTCGGGGAGCTGTTTTTT; CDR3: CASKRLIAGVGELFF
D: -; V: TRBV12-3/TRBV12-4; size: -; J: TRBJ1-1; DNA: TGTGCCAGCAGTTTTTTGTCGAACACTGAAGCTTTCTTT; CDR3: CASSFLSNTEAFF
D: -; V: TRBV9; size: once; J: TRBJ1-3; DNA: TGTGCCAGCAGCGCCGACAGCGAGTCTGGAAACACCATATATTTT; CDR3: CASSADSESGNTIYF
D: -; V: TRBV5-1; size: -; J: TRBJ1-2; DNA: TGCGCCAGCAGCCGGGAATCTACATATGGCTACACCTTC; CDR3: CASSRESTYGYTF
D: TRBD2; V: TRBV7-9; size: -; J: TRBJ2-5; DNA: TGTGCCAGCAGCTTAGCGCGGGGAGGGGAAGAGACCCAGTACTTC; CDR3: CASSLARGGEETQYF
D: -; V: TRBV11-2; size: -; J: TRBJ2-7; DNA: TGTGCCAGCAGCTTAGATTTGAGAAACTACGAGCAGTACTTC; CDR3: CASSLDLRNYEQYF
D: TRBD1; V: TRBV9; size: few; J: TRBJ2-7; DNA: TGTGCCAGCAGCGTAGCTCCGGGACAGGGCGTATGGGAGCAGTACTTC; CDR3: CASSVAPGQGVWEQYF
D: -; V: TRBV27; size: -; J: TRBJ2-5; DNA: TGTGCCAGCACCCCTTATCTACCCGGCGAGGGGACCCAGTACTTC; CDR3: CASTPYLPGEGTQYF
D: TRBD1; V: TRBV28; size: -; J: TRBJ1-2; DNA: TGTGCCAGCAGCAAGGGACAGCCATACTATGGCTACACCTTC; CDR3: CASSKGQPYYGYTF
D: TRBD1; V: TRBV27; size: -; J: TRBJ1-2; DNA: TGTGCCAGCAGTAAAACAGGGGTGGGAAACACCTTC; CDR3: CASSKTGVGNTF
D: -; V: TRBV19; size: -; J: TRBJ1-1; DNA: TGTGCCAGTAGAGCAGGGACGGAATACTTGAACACTGAAGCTTTCTTT; CDR3: CASRAGTEYLNTEAFF
D: TRBD1; V: TRBV9; size: -; J: TRBJ1-1; DNA: TGTGCCAGCAGCGTAGATTTGTCAGGGGGGACTGAAGCTTTCTTT; CDR3: CASSVDLSGGTEAFF
D: TRBD2; V: TRBV4-1; size: -; J: TRBJ2-5; DNA: TGCGCCAGCAGCCAAGAAGGCGGGGGCCAAGAGACCCAGTACTTC; CDR3: CASSQEGGGQETQYF
D: -; V: TRBV7-8; size: -; J: TRBJ2-5; DNA: TGTGCCAGCAGCCTCGGGGGCAGGAAGGAGACCCAGTACTTC; CDR3: CASSLGGRKETQYF
D: -; V: TRBV11-3; size: -; J: TRBJ1-1; DNA: TGTGCCAGCAGCTTAGATCCCCAGGTGGACACTGAAGCTTTCTTT; CDR3: CASSLDPQVDTEAFF
D: TRBD1; V: TRBV19; size: -; J: TRBJ2-7; DNA: TGTGCCAGTAGTCCCCAGGGACAGGGAGGCGCCTACGAGCAGTACTTC; CDR3: CASSPQGQGGAYEQYF
D: TRBD1; V: TRBV6-5; size: -; J: TRBJ2-7; DNA: TGTGCCAGCAGCGCCGGGACAGGGGCCTACGAGCAGTACTTC; CDR3: CASSAGTGAYEQYF
D: TRBD1; V: TRBV5-6; size: -; J: TRBJ2-2; DNA: TGTGCCAGCAGCCATACCGGGACAGAGAGAGGGGAGCTGTTTTTT; CDR3: CASSHTGTERGELFF
D: TRBD2; V: TRBV24-1; size: -; J: TRBJ2-1; DNA: TGTGCCACCAGTGAGGAGCGGGAGTACAATGAGCAGTTCTTC; CDR3: CATSEEREYNEQFF
D: -; V: TRBV5-8; size: -; J: TRBJ2-7; DNA: TGTGCCAGCAGCTTGGCGACGTCTTCCCTTTCCTACGAGCAGTACTTC; CDR3: CASSLATSSLSYEQYF
D: TRBD1; V: TRBV6-4; size: -; J: TRBJ1-2; DNA: TGTGCCAGCAGTCTAGATCTACAGGGGAACTATGGCTACACCTTC; CDR3: CASSLDLQGNYGYTF
D: -; V: TRBV5-1; size: -; J: TRBJ2-3; DNA: TGCGCCAGCAGCTTGGAGTCGCGGTACGCAGATACGCAGTATTTT; CDR3: CASSLESRYADTQYF
D: TRBD2; V: TRBV2; size: -; J: TRBJ2-7; DNA: TGTGCCAGCAGTTGGACTAGCGGGGGGGTATACGAGCAGTACTTC; CDR3: CASSWTSGGVYEQYF
D: TRBD2; V: TRBV6-5; size: -; J: TRBJ2-7; DNA: TGTGCCACCGCAGCGGGGGTGAGGTACGAGCAGTACTTC; CDR3: CATAAGVRYEQYF
D: -; V: TRBV18; size: -; J: TRBJ1-3; DNA: TGTGCCAGCTCCCCCGCTGGAAACACCATATATTTT; CDR3: CASSPAGNTIYF
D: -; V: TRBV10-2; size: -; J: TRBJ2-7; DNA: TGCGCCAGCAGTCCGGGACGCGGAGGGCACGAGCAGTACTTC; CDR3: CASSPGRGGHEQYF